The rows below give T cell receptor beta chains drawn from one sample of a study of T cell responses to AZD1222 COVID-19 vaccine. The method was immunoSEQ multiplex PCR; TCRdb's version includes in-frame clones alone and lacks a portion of them. The sample has about 120,000 clones; 92% are singletons. This specimen was peripheral blood, taken on day 0 of AZD1222 vaccination. The source of these receptors is an adult in good health. Each CDR3 is given with its conserved first and last residue. The D gene is left open where the match is weak. The size field is filled for only some rows; it gives once, few, many or a size class.

v_gene,abundance,j_gene,d_gene,CDR3aa,CDR3nt
TRBV13,few,TRBJ2-7,NA,CASSLGQGLYEQYF,TGTGCCAGCAGCTTAGGCCAGGGACTCTACGAGCAGTACTTC
TRBV27,NA,TRBJ1-2,TRBD1,CASSLRGQLYGYTF,TGTGCCAGCAGTTTAAGGGGACAGCTTTATGGCTACACCTTC
TRBV21-1,NA,TRBJ1-5,NA,CASSKDDDLSNQPQHF,TGTGCCAGCAGCAAAGATGACGACCTTAGCAATCAGCCCCAGCATTTT
TRBV24-1,NA,TRBJ2-1,TRBD2,CATSGGLNEQFF,TGTGCCACTAGCGGGGGGTTGAATGAGCAGTTCTTC
TRBV21-1,NA,TRBJ1-2,NA,CASSKAPLRQNYGYTF,TGTGCCAGCAGCAAAGCCCCTTTAAGACAGAACTATGGCTACACCTTC
TRBV5-1,NA,TRBJ2-2,TRBD2,CASSFGTSGLAGELFF,TGCGCCAGCAGCTTTGGGACTAGCGGGCTCGCCGGGGAGCTGTTTTTT
TRBV5-4,once,TRBJ1-5,TRBD1,CASSRWAGGNSNQPQHF,TGTGCCAGCAGTCGGTGGGCAGGGGGCAATAGCAATCAGCCCCAGCATTTT
TRBV10-1,once,TRBJ2-5,NA,CASSEPGAEETQYF,TGCGCCAGCAGTGAGCCGGGGGCAGAAGAGACCCAGTACTTC
TRBV18,NA,TRBJ1-3,TRBD1,CASSPPKGAAAGNTIYF,TGTGCCAGCTCACCACCTAAGGGGGCAGCGGCTGGAAACACCATATATTTT
TRBV5-4,NA,TRBJ1-4,NA,CASSVMGNEKLFF,TGTGCCAGCAGCGTAATGGGGAATGAAAAACTGTTTTTT
TRBV7-2,once,TRBJ1-1,NA,CASSFSPDTEAFF,TGTGCCAGCAGCTTTTCCCCGGACACTGAAGCTTTCTTT
TRBV10-3,few,TRBJ2-5,TRBD1,CAIRGQGTPQETQYF,TGTGCCATCAGGGGACAGGGGACCCCCCAAGAGACCCAGTACTTC
TRBV4-1,NA,TRBJ1-2,NA,CASSPQKGPVKNYGYTF,TGCGCCAGCAGCCCCCAGAAGGGCCCCGTGAAGAACTATGGCTACACCTTC
TRBV5-8,NA,TRBJ2-1,NA,CASSLGWVREQFF,TGTGCCAGCAGCTTGGGGTGGGTCCGTGAGCAGTTCTTC
TRBV10-2,NA,TRBJ2-2,NA,CASREGGGNTGELFF,TGCGCCAGCAGAGAGGGGGGCGGAAACACCGGGGAGCTGTTTTTT
TRBV12-5,NA,TRBJ2-1,NA,CASGLRWWGDGSYNEQFF,TGTGCTAGTGGTTTGAGGTGGTGGGGGGACGGCTCCTACAATGAGCAGTTCTTC
TRBV6-4,once,TRBJ2-1,TRBD2,CASSRGLAGGPIEQFF,TGTGCCAGCAGTCGGGGACTAGCGGGAGGGCCGATTGAGCAGTTCTTC
TRBV6-5,NA,TRBJ2-1,TRBD1,CASSYTGGPYNEQFF,TGTGCCAGCAGTTATACAGGGGGGCCCTACAATGAGCAGTTCTTC
TRBV6-5,NA,TRBJ2-3,TRBD2,CASSAGASVHTQYF,TGTGCCAGCAGCGCGGGAGCATCCGTGCATACGCAGTATTTT
TRBV2,NA,TRBJ1-1,NA,CASRKRENTEAFF,TGTGCCAGCAGAAAGAGAGAGAACACTGAAGCTTTCTTT
TRBV4-1,NA,TRBJ1-5,NA,CASSHFSVDQPQHF,TGCGCCAGCAGCCATTTCAGCGTCGATCAGCCCCAGCATTTT
TRBV9,NA,TRBJ1-5,NA,CASSPYPTGQPQHF,TGTGCCAGCAGCCCCTACCCTACAGGGCAGCCCCAGCATTTT
TRBV18,NA,TRBJ1-1,NA,CASSPSRGEAFF,TGTGCCAGCTCACCAAGCAGGGGCGAAGCTTTCTTT
TRBV7-6,NA,TRBJ2-5,NA,CASRGSGTHLLGETQYF,TGTGCCAGCAGAGGATCCGGGACTCACCTCTTAGGAGAGACCCAGTACTTC
TRBV12-3/TRBV12-4,NA,TRBJ1-1,NA,CASSDTNTEAFF,TGTGCCAGCAGCGACACTAACACTGAAGCTTTCTTT
TRBV5-8,NA,TRBJ1-2,NA,CASSDWLWEEHGYTF,TGTGCCAGCAGCGACTGGTTGTGGGAGGAGCATGGCTACACCTTC
TRBV18,NA,TRBJ2-3,TRBD2,CASSPAGLGEGDTQYF,TGTGCCAGCTCACCAGCAGGACTAGGGGAAGGAGATACGCAGTATTTT
TRBV6-2/TRBV6-3,NA,TRBJ2-1,TRBD2,CASSYSPRGGLGAYNEQFF,TGTGCCAGCAGTTACTCCCCCCGAGGGGGACTAGGGGCCTACAATGAGCAGTTCTTC
TRBV6-1,NA,TRBJ1-6,NA,CASSESGRGNSPLHF,TGTGCCAGCAGTGAAAGCGGCAGGGGTAATTCACCCCTCCACTTT
TRBV7-3,once,TRBJ1-1,NA,CASSALGTIMNTEAFF,TGTGCCAGCAGCGCGTTGGGGACCATCATGAACACTGAAGCTTTCTTT
TRBV20-1,NA,TRBJ1-2,NA,CSASPGSPLLFGGYTF,TGCAGTGCTAGTCCGGGCTCCCCGTTACTCTTTGGTGGCTACACCTTC
TRBV28,NA,TRBJ1-2,TRBD1,CASSPGQGATLSYTF,TGTGCCAGCAGCCCGGGACAGGGAGCGACATTGAGCTACACCTTC
TRBV7-9,NA,TRBJ2-6,NA,CASSSQGTGANVLTF,TGTGCCAGCAGCTCCCAGGGTACTGGGGCCAACGTCCTGACTTTC
TRBV5-6,NA,TRBJ2-3,NA,CASSWREGLDTQYF,TGTGCCAGCAGCTGGCGTGAGGGGCTAGATACGCAGTATTTT
TRBV19,NA,TRBJ1-1,NA,CASRADRARTEAFF,TGTGCCAGTAGGGCCGACAGAGCAAGGACTGAAGCTTTCTTT
TRBV7-9,NA,TRBJ2-1,TRBD2,CASSLARTSGTYYNEQFF,TGTGCCAGCAGCTTAGCTAGGACTAGCGGGACCTACTACAATGAGCAGTTCTTC
TRBV4-1,NA,TRBJ1-2,NA,CASSQVLADYGYTF,TGCGCCAGCAGCCAAGTCTTGGCAGACTATGGCTACACCTTC
TRBV5-1,NA,TRBJ1-1,TRBD1,CASSGTGGEGTEAFF,TGCGCCAGCAGCGGGACAGGGGGCGAGGGTACTGAAGCTTTCTTT
TRBV2,NA,TRBJ2-6,TRBD1,CANRQGAGANVLTF,TGTGCCAATAGACAGGGGGCTGGGGCCAACGTCCTGACTTTC
TRBV7-9,NA,TRBJ2-1,TRBD2,CASSSLAGAYNEQFF,TGTGCCAGCAGCAGCTTAGCGGGGGCATACAATGAGCAGTTCTTC
TRBV7-9,once,TRBJ1-2,NA,CASSSLMGGGYGYTF,TGTGCCAGCAGCTCCCTGATGGGGGGCGGCTATGGCTACACCTTC
TRBV5-5,NA,TRBJ2-6,NA,CASSLGDSGANVLTF,TGTGCCAGCAGCTTGGGGGACTCCGGGGCCAACGTCCTGACTTTC
TRBV19,NA,TRBJ1-1,NA,CATPRTLNTEAFF,TGTGCCACGCCCAGGACGCTAAACACTGAAGCTTTCTTT
TRBV3-1/TRBV3-2,NA,TRBJ2-7,NA,CASSQADYEQYF,TGTGCCAGCAGCCAAGCAGACTACGAGCAGTACTTC
TRBV5-1,NA,TRBJ2-3,NA,CASSLPLTGTDTQYF,TGCGCCAGCAGCTTGCCACTGACAGGCACAGATACGCAGTATTTT
TRBV10-3,NA,TRBJ1-5,NA,CAIRAGPPGGNQPQHF,TGTGCCATCAGAGCCGGGCCTCCGGGTGGCAATCAGCCCCAGCATTTT
TRBV3-1/TRBV3-2,NA,TRBJ1-1,NA,CASSQPQGGNTEAFF,TGTGCCAGCAGCCAACCCCAGGGAGGTAACACTGAAGCTTTCTTT
TRBV7-8,NA,TRBJ1-2,NA,CASSLPPGINYGYTF,TGTGCCAGCAGCTTACCGCCGGGGATTAACTATGGCTACACCTTC
TRBV2,NA,TRBJ1-4,NA,CASSLPGLSEKLFF,TGTGCCAGCAGTTTGCCAGGGTTGAGCGAAAAACTGTTTTTT
TRBV9,once,TRBJ2-2,NA,CASSVGKTGELFF,TGTGCCAGCAGCGTAGGGAAAACCGGGGAGCTGTTTTTT
TRBV19,NA,TRBJ2-2,TRBD2,CASSPLAGGAGELFF,TGTGCCAGTAGCCCCCTAGCGGGAGGCGCCGGGGAGCTGTTTTTT
TRBV24-1,NA,TRBJ1-1,TRBD1,CATSDLRTGGAFF,TGTGCCACCAGTGATTTGAGGACAGGCGGAGCTTTCTTT
TRBV5-6,few,TRBJ2-1,TRBD2,CASSLIAGNRRQFF,TGTGCCAGCAGCTTGATAGCGGGGAACCGCAGGCAGTTCTTC
TRBV5-1,NA,TRBJ1-1,NA,CASSLEGGNTEAFF,TGCGCCAGCAGCTTGGAGGGCGGGAACACTGAAGCTTTCTTT
TRBV6-2/TRBV6-3,once,TRBJ1-1,NA,CASSYSGLTNTEAFF,TGTGCCAGCAGTTATTCAGGGCTAACGAACACTGAAGCTTTCTTT
TRBV19,NA,TRBJ1-4,NA,CASSIGVWPEKLFF,TGTGCCAGTAGTATCGGGGTTTGGCCTGAAAAACTGTTTTTT
TRBV21-1,once,TRBJ1-1,NA,CASSGMDRVGTEAFF,TGTGCCAGCAGCGGGATGGACAGGGTCGGCACTGAAGCTTTCTTT